The present T cell receptor beta chain was sequenced within a study of CD8 T cells in ankylosing spondylitis. In its sample, this clonotype was seen many times. Its antigen remains unknown. One entry per CDR3 protein, called by TCRdb with MiXCR from the 5' RACE reads. The sample yields 450,000 to 550,000 distinct CDR3 sequences, under 5.5% seen once. The study, taken as a whole, reports: A TCR beta motif of several highly homologous variants appeared characteristic of ankylosing spondylitis blood.

V lost 6 bases to trimming and J lost 7 bases, with 21 bases between them. The CDR3 spans 15 residues. Germline CDR1 is MDHEN and CDR2 is SYDVKM. The sample taken for sequencing was blood, either unsorted or a sorted T cell fraction (not recorded which). The rearrangement uses TRBV28 and TRBJ1-2; D possibly corresponds to TRBD1 (6 bases). This sequence was found in a male donor with ankylosing spondylitis. CDR3 in amino acids: CASSERRTGPSGYTF. The CDR3 DNA reads as TGTGCCAGCAGCGAGCGCAGAACAGGGCCTAGTGGCTACACCTTC.